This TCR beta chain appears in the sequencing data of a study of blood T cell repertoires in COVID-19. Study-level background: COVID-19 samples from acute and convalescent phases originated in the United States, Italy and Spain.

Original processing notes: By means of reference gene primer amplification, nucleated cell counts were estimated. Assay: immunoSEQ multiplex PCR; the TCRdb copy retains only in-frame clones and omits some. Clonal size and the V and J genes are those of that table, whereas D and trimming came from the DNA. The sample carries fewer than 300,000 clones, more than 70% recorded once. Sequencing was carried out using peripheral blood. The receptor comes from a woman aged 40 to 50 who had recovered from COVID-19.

The CDR3 DNA reads as TGTGCCAGCAGCTCGGGAGGGGGAAATGAGCAGTTCTTC. Its translation is CASSSGGGNEQFF. The chain has TRBV7-9 and TRBJ2-1; 8 positions match TRBD2. CDR3 length: 13 amino acids. Trimming cost V 4 bases and J 7 bases; bases outside gene matches: 3. Germline CDR1 reads SEHNR; CDR2 reads FQNEAQ (reference sequence).